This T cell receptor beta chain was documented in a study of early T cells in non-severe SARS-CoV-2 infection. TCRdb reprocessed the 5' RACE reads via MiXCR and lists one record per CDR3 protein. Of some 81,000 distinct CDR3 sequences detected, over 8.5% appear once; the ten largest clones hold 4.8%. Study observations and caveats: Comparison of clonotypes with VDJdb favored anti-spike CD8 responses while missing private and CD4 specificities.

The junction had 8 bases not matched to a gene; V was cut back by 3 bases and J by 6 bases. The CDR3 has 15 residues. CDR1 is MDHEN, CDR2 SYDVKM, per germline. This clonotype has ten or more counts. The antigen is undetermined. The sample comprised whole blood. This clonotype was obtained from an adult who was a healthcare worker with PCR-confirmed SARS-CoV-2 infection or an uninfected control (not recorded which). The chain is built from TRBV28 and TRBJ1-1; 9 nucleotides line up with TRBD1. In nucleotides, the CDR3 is TGTGCCAGCAGTTTCCTCGGGACAGGGAGGCCTGAAGCTTTCTTT. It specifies CASSFLGTGRPEAFF.